These 14 T cell receptor beta chains were sequenced from one sample in a study of T cell responses to AZD1222 COVID-19 vaccine. Profiled with immunoSEQ multiplex PCR; TCRdb holds only in-frame clones, not every one. Of 150,000 to 200,000 clones listed, 90% were seen once; the top ten hold roughly 6%. Sequences were derived from peripheral blood, sampled on day 0 of AZD1222 vaccination. These receptors were taken from an adult in good health.

With regard to this clone: The junction departs from germline at one end; a sequencing error may be responsible. CDR3 sequence reads: CASSERGGLDTQYF. In DNA, the CDR3 is TGTGCTAGCAGCGAAAGGGGGGGATTGGATACGCAGTATTTT. The V and J genes are TRBV7-7 and TRBJ2-3; D is perhaps TRBD2 (7 bases). There are 14 residues in the CDR3. Per the germline V gene, CDR1 is SSHAT and CDR2 is FNYEAQ (reference sequence).

The chain uses TRBV30 and TRBJ1-1; tentatively, D is TRBD1 (5 bases). Trimming stripped 4 bases from V and 1 base from J, with 7 bases between. The germline gives CDR1 GTSNPN, CDR2 SVGIG (reference sequence). The CDR3 length is 12 residues. This CDR3 reads CAWTGTNTEAFF. In nucleotides, the CDR3 is TGTGCCTGGACAGGGACGAACACTGAAGCTTTCTTT.

This clone came up once. This specimen includes other DNA sequences encoding the same CDR3. The gene calls are TRBV11-3 and TRBJ1-2, with TRBD1 identical over 8 bases. CDR1 and CDR2 (germline): SGHNT, YENEEA. This CDR3 has 13 residues. The trim removed 6 bases at V and 4 bases at J, leaving 4 bases unmatched. In nucleotides, the CDR3 is TGTGCCAGCAGTTCCGACAGGGGCTATGGCTACACCTTC. Its protein is CASSSDRGYGYTF.

The CDR3 DNA reads as TGTGCCAGCAGTAGGAACGACTATGGCTACACCTTC. This sequence encodes CASSRNDYGYTF. The chain carries TRBV12-3 or TRBV12-4 and TRBJ1-2; D is ambiguous. V dropped 5 bases and J dropped 3 bases, with 7 bases sitting between them. There are 12 residues in the CDR3.

This sequence joins TRBV23-1 and TRBJ1-5, with D perhaps TRBD1 (5 bases). TRBV23-1 is assigned to the ORF class and has an uncertain function. V dropped 3 bases and J dropped 9 bases, with 12 bases sitting between them. CDR3 size: 13 residues. In DNA form, the CDR3 reads TGCGCCAGCAGTCAGGCAGGGCGATGGCCCCAGCATTTT. Its protein product is CASSQAGRWPQHF.

V usage is TRBV6-2 or TRBV6-3 and J usage is TRBJ1-4; D call uncertain. CDR3 length: 16 residues. The V gene's germline CDR1 is MNHEY and CDR2 SVGEGT. With 0 bases removed from V and 5 bases from J, the gap between germline ends came to 13 bases. CDR3 region: CASSYSRGLPNEKLFF. The DNA of the CDR3 is TGTGCCAGCAGTTACTCTCGGGGTCTTCCCAATGAAAAACTGTTTTTT.

V is TRBV5-4 and J is TRBJ1-6; D ambiguous. Trimming removed 0 bases at V and 6 bases at J, with 4 bases between. The CDR3 spans 13 residues. CDR1 and CDR2 (germline): SGHNT, YYREEE (reference sequence). CDR3: CASSLVSNSPLHF. CDR3 DNA sequence: TGTGCCAGCAGCTTGGTCTCTAATTCACCCCTCCACTTT.

CDR3 residues: CASSYSQGGTDTQYF. For the CDR3, the DNA is TGTGCCAGCAGTTACTCACAGGGTGGCACAGATACGCAGTATTTT. This chain uses TRBV6-5 with TRBJ2-3; a weak D match, TRBD1 (6 bases). The CDR3 loop spans 15 amino acids. Germline V gene data show CDR1 as MNHEY and CDR2 as SVGAGI. Trimming left V 0 bases short and J 1 base short, with 8 bases between.

CDR3 sequence reads: CASGARDPLWGTDTQYF. The CDR3, as DNA: TGTGCCAGCGGAGCTCGGGACCCCCTATGGGGCACAGATACGCAGTATTTT. The chain uses TRBV5-5 and TRBJ2-3; tentatively, D is TRBD1 or TRBD2 (5 bases each). From germline, CDR1 is SGHKS and CDR2 YYEKEE (reference sequence). The CDR3 is 17 residues long. Trimming shortened V by 7 bases and J by 1 base, and 22 bases separated the two germline ends.

This chain links TRBV18 with TRBJ2-2; D is perhaps TRBD1 (5 bases). V lost 6 bases, J lost 3 bases, and 17 bases lay in between. This CDR3 spans 16 amino acids. The germline gives CDR1 KGHSH, CDR2 LQKENI. The CDR3 spells CASSSLLGADTGELFF. The DNA for the CDR3 is TGTGCCAGCTCCTCGCTCTTAGGGGCGGACACCGGGGAGCTGTTTTTT.

The rearrangement uses TRBV6-6 and TRBJ1-6; no definite D call. The length of the CDR3 is 14 residues. Germline assignment: CDR1 MNHNY and CDR2 SVGAGI (reference sequence). V lost 9 bases to trimming and J lost 7 bases, with 16 bases between them. The CDR3 nucleotides read TGTGCCAGGGAGGGCGGGTATGGGAATTCACCCCTCCACTTT. Translating gives CAREGGYGNSPLHF.

The V and J genes are TRBV18 and TRBJ1-4, with 7 positions matching TRBD1. This CDR3 contains 15 residues. Germline V gene data show CDR1 as KGHSH and CDR2 as LQKENI. J gave up 8 bases and V 0 bases, and 6 bases lay outside the gene matches. CDR3 amino acids: CASSPPVGGGEKLFF. CDR3 bases: TGTGCCAGCTCACCACCGGTAGGGGGCGGCGAAAAACTGTTTTTT.

The chain has TRBV7-2 and TRBJ2-2, with D perhaps TRBD2 (7 bases). With 7 bases removed from V and 4 bases from J, the gap between germline ends came to 16 bases. CDR3 size: 15 residues. Germline-derived CDR1 and CDR2 are SGHTA and FQGNSA. CDR3 sequence reads: CASKIGGPGTGELFF. The CDR3 DNA is TGTGCCAGCAAGATCGGGGGGCCGGGCACCGGGGAGCTGTTTTTT.

The J gene is TRBJ2-5, the V gene TRBV5-4; D may be TRBD1 (6 bases). Germline V gives CDR1 SGHNT, CDR2 YYREEE (reference sequence). Trimming removed 3 bases at V and 4 bases at J, with 19 bases between. The CDR3 is made up of 16 amino acids. CDR3 protein: CASSSKRGGVSETQYF. Written as DNA, the CDR3 is TGTGCCAGCAGCTCGAAACGAGGGGGAGTATCAGAGACCCAGTACTTC.